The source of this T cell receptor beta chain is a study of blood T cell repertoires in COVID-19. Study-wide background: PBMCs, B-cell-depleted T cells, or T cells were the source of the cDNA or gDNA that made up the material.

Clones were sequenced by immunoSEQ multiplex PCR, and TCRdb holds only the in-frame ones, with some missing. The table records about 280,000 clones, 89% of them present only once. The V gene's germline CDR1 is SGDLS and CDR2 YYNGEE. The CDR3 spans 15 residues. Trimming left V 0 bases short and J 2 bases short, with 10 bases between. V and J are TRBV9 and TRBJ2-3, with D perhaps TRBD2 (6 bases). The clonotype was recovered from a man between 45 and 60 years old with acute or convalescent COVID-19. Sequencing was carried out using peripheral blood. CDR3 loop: CASSVAPGDTDTQYF. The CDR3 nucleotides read TGTGCCAGCAGCGTAGCCCCGGGAGACACAGATACGCAGTATTTT.